This T cell receptor beta chain was sequenced in a study of CD8+ T cells in alopecia areata. Study-wide results and caveats: It was lesional scalp, especially alopecia totalis/universalis, that showed higher clonality than normal scalp.

TCR sequencing used cDNA made by reverse transcription of extracted RNA. Assay used: immunoSEQ multiplex PCR; TCRdb lists only in-frame clones, some missing. The sample includes 120,000 or so clones, about 57% of them seen just once. This clone was observed a handful of times. The antigen remains unidentified. Losses at the gene ends were 1 base for V and 2 bases for J; bases not matched to a gene: 3. The CDR3 sequence is 15 residues long. Per germline, CDR1 SGHDT and CDR2 YYEEEE. Sequencing was performed on CD4+ T cells sorted from blood, taken at week 0. The source is a human donor with alopecia areata. The chain joins TRBV5-6 to TRBJ2-3; 8 bases match TRBD2. Here the CDR3 DNA reads TGTGCCAGCAGCTTGTACGGGGGGGACACAGATACGCAGTATTTT. This sequence encodes CASSLYGGDTDTQYF.